These T cell receptor beta chains were read from a single sample in a study of cytomegalovirus exposure and HLA in healthy donors. Sequencing used immunoSEQ multiplex PCR; TCRdb keeps in-frame clones, though not all of them. The data show 100,000 to 150,000 clones, with about four fifths seen just once and less than 15% held by the top ten. The sequenced sample consisted of PBMCs. These receptors all stem from a woman in her fifties or sixties in good health and CMV-seropositive. CDR3s include the opening cysteine and the closing phenylalanine or tryptophan. D genes are given only for firm matches. Expanded clones get a size class; other rows say once, few or many, or leave the size out.

d_call clone_size j_call v_call cdr3_aa cdr3_nt
- - TRBJ1-6 TRBV5-6 CASSLMSGVVNSPLHF TGTGCCAGCAGCTTGATGTCAGGTGTTGTCAATTCACCCCTCCACTTT
TRBD1 - TRBJ1-2 TRBV7-2 CASRPQGANYGYTF TGTGCCAGCAGGCCCCAGGGGGCTAACTATGGCTACACCTTC
TRBD1 once TRBJ1-2 TRBV2 CASSDTGPGQGDYGYTF TGTGCCAGCAGTGATACCGGACCGGGACAGGGGGACTATGGCTACACCTTC
- - TRBJ1-3 TRBV5-6 CASSPGGNTIYF TGTGCCAGCAGCCCGGGGGGAAACACCATATATTTT
TRBD1 few TRBJ2-7 TRBV27 CASSWDSLQASYEQYF TGTGCCAGCAGTTGGGACAGTCTCCAAGCCTCCTACGAGCAGTACTTC
- - TRBJ2-7 TRBV25-1 CASSSQAGTTSYEQYF TGTGCCAGCAGTTCGCAAGCCGGGACAACTTCCTACGAGCAGTACTTC
- - TRBJ1-6 TRBV7-2 CASSMSHFTPDSPLHF TGTGCCAGCAGCATGAGCCACTTTACCCCTGATTCACCCCTCCACTTT
TRBD1 - TRBJ1-2 TRBV5-3 CARSLASVGGPFKGGYTF TGTGCCAGAAGCTTGGCCTCTGTAGGGGGCCCTTTTAAGGGTGGCTACACCTTC
TRBD1 - TRBJ1-4 TRBV27 CASSLRTGVNEKLFF TGTGCCAGCAGTCTAAGGACAGGGGTTAATGAAAAACTGTTTTTT
TRBD1 - TRBJ2-7 TRBV4-3 CASSQVIAGGRYEQYF TGCGCCAGCAGCCAAGTCATTGCAGGGGGCCGCTACGAGCAGTACTTC
TRBD1 - TRBJ1-2 TRBV6-1 CASRQGILGQSDTF TGTGCCAGCAGACAGGGCATATTGGGACAGTCGGACACCTTC
TRBD1 - TRBJ1-5 TRBV19 CASRGTGGGNQPQHF TGTGCCAGTAGGGGGACAGGGGGCGGGAATCAGCCCCAGCATTTT
- - TRBJ2-2 TRBV21-1 CASSARRQGLVGTGELFF TGTGCCAGCAGCGCACGGAGACAGGGACTAGTCGGCACCGGGGAGCTGTTTTTT
- - TRBJ1-2 TRBV7-9 CASSLDAAIIYGYTF TGTGCCAGCAGCTTAGACGCGGCGATAATCTATGGCTACACCTTC
- - TRBJ2-2 TRBV6-5 CAIRTANTGELFF TGTGCCATCAGAACAGCGAACACCGGGGAGCTGTTTTTT
TRBD2 - TRBJ2-1 TRBV6-5 CASSYWAGGPDEQFF TGTGCCAGCAGTTACTGGGCGGGGGGGCCAGATGAGCAGTTCTTC
- - TRBJ1-2 TRBV11-2 CASTIGGADGYTF TGTGCCAGCACCATTGGGGGGGCTGATGGCTACACCTTC
TRBD1 - TRBJ1-6 TRBV7-9 CASSFRDRDGSPLHF TGTGCCAGCAGCTTCCGGGACAGGGATGGTTCACCCCTCCACTTT
- - TRBJ1-5 TRBV14 CASSQAKITGLVEPQHF TGTGCCAGCAGCCAAGCAAAGATTACAGGGCTGGTGGAGCCCCAGCATTTT
TRBD1 - TRBJ1-3 TRBV2 CASSTGTGVIGNTIYF TGTGCCAGCAGCACCGGGACAGGGGTCATTGGAAACACCATATATTTT
TRBD1 - TRBJ1-1 TRBV28 CASRGQANTEAFF TGTGCCAGCAGGGGACAGGCGAACACTGAAGCTTTCTTT
- - TRBJ1-2 TRBV11-2 CASSPRRPDIYGYTF TGTGCCAGCAGCCCCCGCAGACCGGACATCTATGGCTACACCTTC
- - TRBJ1-1 TRBV5-1 CASSLAPTEAFF TGCGCCAGCAGCTTGGCCCCGACTGAAGCTTTCTTT
- few TRBJ1-2 TRBV12-5 CASARWGGAGGYTF TGTGCTAGTGCCCGGTGGGGGGGAGCTGGTGGCTACACCTTC
TRBD2 - TRBJ2-5 TRBV5-6 CASSPMTSGGAGETQYF TGTGCCAGCAGCCCCATGACTAGCGGGGGGGCGGGCGAGACCCAGTACTTC
- - TRBJ2-5 TRBV4-2 CASSQQDDRETQYF TGTGCCAGCAGCCAGCAGGATGATCGCGAGACCCAGTACTTC
TRBD1 - TRBJ1-2 TRBV19 CATEGTGANYGYTF TGTGCCACCGAAGGGACAGGGGCCAACTATGGCTACACCTTC
- - TRBJ2-7 TRBV7-6 CASSPSRASEQYF TGTGCCAGCAGCCCGAGCCGCGCGTCCGAGCAGTACTTC
TRBD2 - TRBJ2-7 TRBV27 CASSKGLAGGEQYF TGTGCCAGCAGTAAAGGACTAGCGGGAGGCGAGCAGTACTTC
TRBD2 - TRBJ2-7 TRBV14 CASSNLAGGSFEQYF TGTGCCAGCAGCAATCTAGCGGGAGGTTCGTTCGAGCAGTACTTC
- - TRBJ2-7 TRBV7-2 CASSLGQGPSEQYF TGTGCCAGCAGCTTAGGGCAGGGGCCATCGGAGCAGTACTTC
TRBD2 - TRBJ2-3 TRBV5-1 CASSGSSGSRADTQYF TGCGCCAGCAGCGGATCTAGCGGGAGTCGGGCAGATACGCAGTATTTT
TRBD1 once TRBJ2-3 TRBV7-9 CASSYHGTGVTDTQYF TGTGCCAGCAGCTACCACGGGACAGGCGTCACAGATACGCAGTATTTT